One and the same sample provided the 7 T cell receptor beta chains below, sequenced in a study of T cell responses to AZD1222 COVID-19 vaccine. Clones were sequenced by immunoSEQ multiplex PCR, and TCRdb holds only the in-frame ones, with some missing. The table has about 120,000 clones, 92% seen once. The specimen was peripheral blood, collected on day 0 of AZD1222 vaccination. These receptors all come from an adult in good health.

The chain has TRBV9 and TRBJ1-1; D remains unclear. V was trimmed by 3 bases and J by 4 bases, leaving 16 bases between them. Germline assignment: CDR1 SGDLS and CDR2 YYNGEE. The CDR3 has 15 amino acids. In DNA, the CDR3 is TGTGCCAGCAGCGCGCGACCCGGGGAGAGCACTGAAGCTTTCTTT. Protein sequence: CASSARPGESTEAFF.

CDR3 sequence reads: CASSLQGANTDTQYF. The CDR3 region has the DNA TGTGCCAGCAGCCTACAGGGGGCCAACACAGATACGCAGTATTTT. The chain links TRBV5-6 to TRBJ2-3; TRBD1 agrees at 9 bases. Germline V lookup: CDR1 SGHDT, CDR2 YYEEEE. This CDR3 is built from 15 residues. V trimming: 4 bases; J trimming: 2 bases; junction bases outside the gene matches: 5. The full variable domain, with the rest looked up from reference TRBV5-6 and TRBJ2-3, is DAGVTQSPTHLIKTRGQQVTLRCSPKSGHDTVSWYQQALGQGPQFIFQYYEEEERQRGNFPDRFSGHQFPNYSSELNVNALLLGDSALYLCASSLQGANTDTQYFGPGTRLTVL.

V is TRBV4-3 and J is TRBJ1-2; D not resolved. CDR1 is LGHNA and CDR2 is YSLEER in the germline V gene. V gave up 4 bases and J gave up 2 bases, with 17 bases separating them. The CDR3 loop spans 16 amino acids. The CDR3 DNA follows: TGCGCCAGCAGCCTCCTTGGAGCGGAAACGAACTATGGCTACACCTTC. Protein: CASSLLGAETNYGYTF.

The chain uses TRBV19 and TRBJ1-1, with D maybe TRBD1 (5 bases). The germline gives CDR1 LNHDA, CDR2 SQIVND (reference sequence). The CDR3 has 17 residues. With 3 bases removed from V and 0 bases from J, the gap between germline ends came to 17 bases. The CDR3 bases are TGTGCCAGTAGTATCCAGGGACGGCGAATGATGAACACTGAAGCTTTCTTT. Amino acids: CASSIQGRRMMNTEAFF. The full variable domain, completed using reference TRBV19 and TRBJ1-1, is DGGITQSPKYLFRKEGQNVTLSCEQNLNHDAMYWYRQDPGQGLRLIYYSQIVNDFQKGDIAEGYSVSREKKESFPLTVTSAQKNPTAFYLCASSIQGRRMMNTEAFFGQGTRLTVV.

The chain recombines TRBV7-2 with TRBJ2-3; D gene ambiguous. Per the germline V gene, CDR1 is SGHTA and CDR2 is FQGNSA. The CDR3 contains 13 residues. V gave up 5 bases and J gave up 3 bases, with 9 bases separating them. The CDR3 reads CASSLRRTDTQYF. For the CDR3, the DNA is TGTGCCAGCAGCCTTCGTCGAACAGATACGCAGTATTTT.

The V gene is TRBV28, the J gene TRBJ2-7; a possible D gene is TRBD2 (6 bases). Germline V lookup: CDR1 MDHEN, CDR2 SYDVKM. The CDR3 loop spans 17 amino acids. V gave up 3 bases and J gave up 0 bases, with 18 bases separating them. DNA of the CDR3: TGTGCCAGCAGTTTGGGGCTGGTGGGGGGAACCTCCTACGAGCAGTACTTC. It specifies CASSLGLVGGTSYEQYF. Together with reference TRBV28 and TRBJ2-7, the CDR3 gives the full variable domain: DVKVTQSSRYLVKRTGEKVFLECVQDMDHENMFWYRQDPGLGLRLIYFSYDVKMKEKGDIPEGYSVSREKKERFSLILESASTNQTSMYLCASSLGLVGGTSYEQYFGPGTRLTVT.

The rearrangement links TRBV19 to TRBJ2-1; possibly TRBD1 for D (6 bases). This CDR3 contains 14 residues. Trimming shortened V by 10 bases and J by 1 base, and 14 bases separated the two germline ends. Germline CDR1 and CDR2: LNHDA and SQIVND (reference sequence). CDR3 in amino acids: CAISGTPSYNEQFF. In nucleotides, the CDR3 is TGTGCCATTTCCGGGACACCATCCTACAATGAGCAGTTCTTC.